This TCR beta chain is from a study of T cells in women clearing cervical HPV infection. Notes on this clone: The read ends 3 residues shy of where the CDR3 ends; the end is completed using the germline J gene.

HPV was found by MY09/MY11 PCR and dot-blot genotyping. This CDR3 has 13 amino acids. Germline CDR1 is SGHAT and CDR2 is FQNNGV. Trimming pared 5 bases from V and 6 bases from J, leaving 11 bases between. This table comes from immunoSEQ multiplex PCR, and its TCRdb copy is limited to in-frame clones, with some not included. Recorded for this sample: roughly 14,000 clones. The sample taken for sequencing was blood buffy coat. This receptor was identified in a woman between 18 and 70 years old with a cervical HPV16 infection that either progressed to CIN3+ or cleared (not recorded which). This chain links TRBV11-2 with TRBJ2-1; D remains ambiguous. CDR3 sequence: CASSVGRTNEQFF. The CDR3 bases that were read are TGTGCCAGCAGCGTTGGCCGAACCAATGAG.